The source of this T cell receptor beta chain is a study of regulatory T cells in long-lasting Graves disease (dated by TCRdb to the early 2020s). Regarding the complete study: Persistent Graves' disease meant more than 5 years of antithyroid drug treatment with TSH receptor autoantibodies that stayed positive. TCR sequencing covered about 13 persistent and some 20 newly diagnosed Graves' disease patients, around 35 samples in total. Persistent Graves' disease patients in the clinical cohort had taken antithyroid drugs for about 10.3 years on average. This study used TCR sequencing and RNA sequencing of peripheral blood to compare persistent Graves' disease patients against newly diagnosed Graves' disease patients. The study was conducted in China and was registered as a clinical trial.

The label giving this sample's time point can be read as: persistent/refractory GD, antithyroid drugs over 5 years with positive TRAb. For both TCR sequencing and RNA sequencing, RNA was extracted from PBMCs in TRIzol. Graves' disease was diagnosed according to American Thyroid Association guidelines. Recruitment of patients was carried out at an endocrinology department in Xi'an, China. From each patient, approximately 9.9 milliliters of peripheral blood was collected into an EDTA anticoagulant tube. Ficoll Paque Plus density gradient separation was used to isolate PBMCs, and no additional T cell sorting was done. RNA quality was checked with an Agilent 2100 Bioanalyzer and agarose gel, and concentration with a NanoDrop 2000. As regards this clonotype: What this receptor recognizes is not known. No base-level quality is on record; no much larger clone is a single base apart.

Receptors were amplified or captured by multiplex PCR. This sample was sequenced with an Illumina HiSeq 4000. iRepertoire HTBI primers and Arm-PCR amplification of CDR3 regions were used to construct TCR beta libraries. Before sequencing, the PCR products underwent gel purification. In the paper's pipeline: A total of roughly 58 TRBV and some 15 TRBJ segments were identified across samples and were used for gene usage analysis of CDR3 amino acid clonotypes. COPE and FqMerger were used to merge filtered high-quality paired reads into contigs. BLAST was used to align contigs to IMGT TRBV, TRBD and TRBJ reference genes, and CDR3 was defined according to IMGT. Highly expanded clones were defined as clonotypes with a frequency above 0.1%. Shannon entropy served as the measure of repertoire diversity, while the Gini coefficient captured V-J evenness. A clonotype found in more than one individual was treated as public. TCRdb took the public reads, trimmed them with fastp at Q25, ran MiXCR for clone calling and kept in-frame beta chains. Entries that share a CDR3 protein sequence are merged under the most common genes and DNA. In this record, the V and J calls reflect TCRdb's handling and not the investigators' own analysis. The sample records 600,000 to 850,000 distinct CDR3 sequences, about 30% of which are singletons. The leading ten clones occupy about two fifths of the sample.

Study-wide conclusions, independent of this receptor: Compared with newly diagnosed patients, patients with persistent Graves' disease had lower TCR Shannon entropy and fewer highly expanded clones, which suggests clonal expansion. Sequencing and analysis were limited to the TCR beta chain. Only peripheral blood was studied, because thyroid tissue, the primary lesion, was inaccessible. The authors acknowledged the small sample size as a limitation that may reduce accuracy. Patients with persistent disease shared more public clonotypes (approximately 2,500) than newly diagnosed patients did (approximately 990).

The source is a female donor with Graves disease. Source: peripheral blood mononuclear cells (PBMCs), taken when the disease was refractory, from a patient treated with antithyroid drugs.

The CDR3 corresponds to CASSRTGGPEVYGYTF. The sequenced DNA is TGTGCCAGCAGCCGCACAGGGGGCCCAGAGGTGTATGGCTACACCTTC. This sequence uses TRBV7-3 and TRBJ1-2, with 9 bases in between that match TRBD1. Trimming removed 5 bases from V and 5 bases from J; the gene matches leave 12 bases unexplained. From the germline V gene, CDR1 is SGHTA and CDR2 is FQGTGA. Including cysteine and phenylalanine, the CDR3 has 16 amino acids. Only the CDR3 DNA stays, 48 bases, in frame from base 1. With the rest looked up from the reference TRBV7-3 and TRBJ1-2 genes rather than sequenced, the full variable domain is GAGVSQTPSNKVTEKGKYVELRCDPISGHTALYWYRQSLGQGPEFLIYFQGTGAADDSGLPNDRFFAVRPEGSVSTLKIQRTERGDSAVYLCASSRTGGPEVYGYTFGSGTRLTVV.